These 22 T cell receptor beta chains were sequenced from one sample in a study of identical twins. One entry per CDR3 protein results from TCRdb running MiXCR on the 5' RACE reads. This sample carries about 330,000 distinct CDR3 sequences, 12% of them seen once, and the ten largest clones take 7.2%. These data were likewise used in another study, on yellow fever vaccine responses in identical twins.

The sequenced material came from CD8+ T cells sorted from blood. These receptors were taken from a woman between 18 and 30 years old in good health.

This clonotype was recorded a few times. Germline and junction disagree at one end, which may indicate a read error. The J gene is TRBJ2-7, the V gene TRBV12-3 or TRBV12-4, with 11 bases matching TRBD2. The CDR3 totals 14 residues. The CDR3 DNA follows: TGTGCCAGCAGTATAGCGGGAGGGCCGTACGAGCAGTACTTC. Protein: CASSIAGGPYEQYF.

The chain recombines TRBV11-1 with TRBJ2-3, with 14 bases lining up with TRBD2. The V gene's germline CDR1 is SGHAT and CDR2 FQDESV (reference sequence). The CDR3 totals 18 residues. Trimming took 5 bases from V and 2 from J; bases not matched to a gene: 9. In nucleotides, the CDR3 is TGTGCCAGCAGCCCTCCGGGGACTAGCGGGGGCGTCACAGATACGCAGTATTTT. This gives the protein CASSPPGTSGGVTDTQYF.

This clonotype appeared many times. The chain carries TRBV6-4 and TRBJ2-1, with D tentatively TRBD2 (6 bases). Germline-derived CDR1 and CDR2 are MRHNA and SNTAGT. V gave up 3 bases and J gave up 9 bases, with 12 bases separating them. The CDR3 runs 13 residues. Here the CDR3 DNA reads TGTGCCAGCAGTGAGGGGGGAGCTGGTGAGCAGTTCTTC. This sequence encodes CASSEGGAGEQFF.

This clonotype has more than one count but fewer than ten. The V gene is TRBV27, the J gene TRBJ2-5; 7 bases agree with TRBD2. The trim removed 5 bases at V and 3 bases at J, leaving 9 bases unmatched. The CDR3 runs 15 residues. Germline V CDR1 and CDR2: MNHEY, SMNVEV (reference sequence). CDR3 sequence reads: CASSPSLAEEETQYF. CDR3 bases: TGTGCCAGCAGTCCCTCGCTAGCGGAAGAAGAGACCCAGTACTTC.

This clonotype was picked up a small number of times. This sequence joins TRBV19 and TRBJ2-1; 8 bases align to TRBD1. Trimming at V came to 3 bases and at J to 4 bases, leaving 5 bases not matched to a gene. The CDR3 is 15 residues long. CDR1 LNHDA and CDR2 SQIVND come from the germline V gene (reference sequence). This CDR3 is CASSITGTGYNEQFF. The CDR3 coding sequence is TGTGCCAGTAGTATTACCGGGACAGGTTACAATGAGCAGTTCTTC.

This clonotype was observed many times. The chain has TRBV20-1 and TRBJ1-2; TRBD1 matches at 11 bases. Germline loops: CDR1 DFQATT, CDR2 SNEGSKA (reference sequence). The CDR3 runs 14 residues. Germline trimming cut 4 bases from V and 7 bases from J; bases unmatched to any gene: 8. CDR3 sequence: CSATGTGGGGGYTF. The CDR3 bases are TGCAGTGCTACAGGGACAGGGGGAGGTGGTGGCTACACCTTC.

In this sample, this clonotype turned up many times. CDR3 nucleotide sequence: TGCAGCGTCGATAGCGGGGAACACTACAATGAGCAGTTCTTC. Its translation is CSVDSGEHYNEQFF. V usage is TRBV29-1 and J usage is TRBJ2-1; 8 positions match TRBD2. The germline V gene has CDR1 SQVTM and CDR2 ANQGSEA. The length of the CDR3 is 14 residues. Losses at the gene ends were 6 bases for V and 3 bases for J; bases not matched to a gene: 7.

This clonotype was counted a few times. The V and J genes are TRBV14 and TRBJ2-2, with D perhaps being TRBD1 or TRBD2 (6 bases each). The V end was cut by 5 bases, the J end by 3 bases, with 16 bases between. The germline V gene encodes CDR1 SGHDN and CDR2 FVKESK. The CDR3 is 16 amino acids. The CDR3 DNA sequence: TGTGCCAGCAGCAGCGTGGAGGGGGATGACACCGGGGAGCTGTTTTTT. Encoded protein: CASSSVEGDDTGELFF.

The chain uses TRBV15 and TRBJ2-5, with D possibly matching TRBD2 (7 bases). Germline V lookup: CDR1 LNHNV, CDR2 YYDKDF (reference sequence). The germline V and J ends were trimmed by 0 bases and 3 bases, with 14 bases remaining between them. The CDR3 loop spans 16 amino acids. The CDR3 is CATSREGGGTEETQYF. CDR3 bases: TGTGCCACCAGCAGAGAAGGGGGAGGGACGGAAGAGACCCAGTACTTC.

The genes are TRBV7-9 and TRBJ2-5; D perhaps matches TRBD2 (6 bases). The CDR3 is 15 residues long. Germline-derived CDR1 and CDR2 are SEHNR and FQNEAQ (reference sequence). Trimming took off 6 bases at V and 4 bases at J, with 18 bases between the two ends. This chain's CDR3 is CASRNDGSRRETQYF. The CDR3 bases are TGTGCCAGCAGGAACGACGGGAGTCGGAGAGAGACCCAGTACTTC. The full variable domain, rest sourced from reference TRBV7-9 and TRBJ2-5, is DTGVSQNPRHKITKRGQNVTFRCDPISEHNRLYWYRQTLGQGPEFLTYFQNEAQLEKSRLLSDRFSAERPKGSFSTLEIQRTEQGDSAMYLCASRNDGSRRETQYFGPGTRLLVL.

This clonotype was observed a handful of times. This chain links TRBV21-1 with TRBJ2-2. TRBV21-1 is labeled a pseudogene. The CDR3 spans 15 residues. The CDR3 DNA reads TGTGCCAGCAGCAAAAAGCCTTGGGACACCGGGGAGCTGTTTTTT. Translated, it gives CASSKKPWDTGELFF.

The chain couples TRBV4-2 to TRBJ2-3, with D unclear. Deletions cut 0 bases from V and 4 bases from J, with 14 bases between. The germline gives CDR1 LGHNA, CDR2 YNFKEQ. This CDR3 comprises 16 residues. This CDR3 is CASSQDLGREPDTQYF. The CDR3, as DNA: TGTGCCAGCAGCCAAGATCTTGGCCGTGAGCCAGATACGCAGTATTTT.

This clonotype was picked up a small number of times. The chain has TRBV10-3 and TRBJ1-2; 7 bases align to TRBD1. Germline V gene sequence: CDR1 ENHRY, CDR2 SYGVKD. The length of the CDR3 is 15 residues. Trimming took 0 bases from V and 2 from J; bases not matched to a gene: 3. The chain's CDR3 is CAISESEGANYGYTF. Written as DNA, the CDR3 is TGTGCCATCAGTGAGTCGGAGGGGGCGAACTATGGCTACACCTTC.

This chain uses TRBV10-2 with TRBJ2-1, with 8 bases aligning to TRBD2. CDR3 length: 16 residues. From germline, CDR1 is WSHSY and CDR2 SAAADI. The ends lost 3 bases at V and 9 bases at J; junction bases unmatched: 13. DNA of the CDR3: TGCGCCAGCAGTGATTATCGGGGGGGCCCGGAAAGTGAGCAGTTCTTC. This sequence encodes CASSDYRGGPESEQFF.

The chain employs TRBV20-1 and TRBJ2-3; D could derive from TRBD1 or TRBD2 (5 bases each). Germline V CDR1 and CDR2: DFQATT, SNEGSKA (reference sequence). The CDR3 covers 14 residues. V lost 0 bases and J lost 3, with 10 bases in between. CDR3 amino acids: CSARDGTQTDTQYF. The CDR3 bases are TGCAGTGCTAGAGACGGGACGCAAACAGATACGCAGTATTTT.

This clonotype has at least ten counts. The chain couples TRBV6-1 to TRBJ1-2; possibly TRBD1 for D (5 bases). Germline lookup yields CDR1 MNHNS and CDR2 SASEGT. Trimming left V 5 bases short and J 7 bases short, with 14 bases between. The CDR3 length is 13 residues. CDR3 sequence reads: CASSQGTFGGYTF. CDR3 coding DNA: TGTGCCAGCAGTCAAGGGACCTTCGGTGGCTACACCTTC.

There are a few counts of this clonotype. The chain carries TRBV12-5 and TRBJ2-7, with 8 positions matching TRBD2. The junction had 10 bases not matched to a gene; V was cut back by 5 bases and J by 1 base. The CDR3 totals 16 residues. Germline assignment: CDR1 LGHNT and CDR2 FRNRAP. CDR3 region: CASGPAALAGSYEQYF. As DNA, the CDR3 is TGTGCTAGTGGTCCCGCGGCCCTAGCGGGTTCCTACGAGCAGTACTTC.

This clonotype was observed many times. The rearrangement joins TRBV6-4 to TRBJ2-3; 7 nucleotides agree with TRBD2. The CDR3 contains 15 residues. The germline CDR1 and CDR2 sequences are MRHNA and SNTAGT. Germline trimming cut 4 bases from V and 2 bases from J; bases unmatched to any gene: 6. In DNA, the CDR3 is TGTGCCAGCAGTGCGTTGGCGGGGGTCACAGATACGCAGTATTTT. It codes for CASSALAGVTDTQYF.

This chain connects TRBV28 to TRBJ2-3; 7 positions agree with TRBD2. Germline CDR1 is MDHEN and CDR2 is SYDVKM. This CDR3 is 15 amino acids long. V was pared by 6 bases and J by 2 bases, with 8 bases of the junction left unmatched. CDR3 DNA: TGTGCCAGCAGGGGACTAATCCGAGTCACAGATACGCAGTATTTT. This codes for CASRGLIRVTDTQYF.

This chain uses TRBV27 with TRBJ2-7; D remains ambiguous. Trimming left V 6 bases short and J 0 bases short, with 9 bases between. The germline V gene has CDR1 MNHEY and CDR2 SMNVEV (reference sequence). The CDR3 is 13 residues long. In nucleotides, the CDR3 is TGTGCCAGCAGGGACGCCAGCTCCTACGAGCAGTACTTC. Encoded protein: CASRDASSYEQYF.

Only a few counts were recorded for this clonotype. V and J are TRBV24-1 and TRBJ2-3; D uncertain. Germline lookup yields CDR1 KGHDR and CDR2 SFDVKD. This CDR3 region has 14 residues. Deletions cut 3 bases from V and 2 bases from J, with 8 bases between. The CDR3 sequence: CATSDVTSTDTQYF. In DNA, the CDR3 is TGTGCCACCAGTGATGTGACATCCACAGATACGCAGTATTTT.

The chain uses TRBV6-5 and TRBJ2-7, with D tentatively TRBD1 (6 bases). The germline gives CDR1 MNHEY, CDR2 SVGAGI. V gave up 6 bases and J gave up 3 bases, with 9 bases separating them. This CDR3 comprises 12 residues. CDR3 DNA sequence: TGTGCCAGCAGGACGGACAGCTACGAGCAGTACTTC. Its protein product is CASRTDSYEQYF.